This TCR beta chain is drawn from a study of somatic mutations in cytotoxic T cells in rheumatoid arthritis. Study background: Patients gave 30 ml EDTA peripheral blood immediately after diagnosis, prior to starting treatment.

Method: immunoSEQ multiplex PCR; TCRdb's copy keeps in-frame clones and lacks some. The data contain thousands of clones, 60% to 80% of them singletons. The source was CD8+ T cells sorted from blood, collected at a follow-up visit. The sequence derives from a woman between 70 and 85 years old with rheumatoid arthritis.

The chain's CDR3 is CATSRDSFNYGYTF. CDR3 coding DNA: TGTGCCACCAGCAGGGACAGCTTTAACTATGGCTACACCTTC. The V gene is TRBV15, the J gene TRBJ1-2, with a weak D call TRBD1 (6 bases). Trimming removed 3 bases from V and 1 base from J, with 9 bases in between. This CDR3 contains 14 residues. Germline V gives CDR1 LNHNV, CDR2 YYDKDF (reference sequence).